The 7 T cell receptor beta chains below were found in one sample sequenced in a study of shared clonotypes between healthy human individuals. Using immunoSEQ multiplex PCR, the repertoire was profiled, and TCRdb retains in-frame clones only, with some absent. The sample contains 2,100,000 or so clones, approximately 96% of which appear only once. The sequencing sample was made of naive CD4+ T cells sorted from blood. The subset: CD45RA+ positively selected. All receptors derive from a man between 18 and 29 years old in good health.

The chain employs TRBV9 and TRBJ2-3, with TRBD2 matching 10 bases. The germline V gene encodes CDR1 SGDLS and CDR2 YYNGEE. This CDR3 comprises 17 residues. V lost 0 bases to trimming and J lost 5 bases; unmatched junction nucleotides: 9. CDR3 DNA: TGTGCCAGCAGCGTAGATCCCAGCGGGGGGGCCAAAGATACGCAGTATTTT. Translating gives CASSVDPSGGAKDTQYF.

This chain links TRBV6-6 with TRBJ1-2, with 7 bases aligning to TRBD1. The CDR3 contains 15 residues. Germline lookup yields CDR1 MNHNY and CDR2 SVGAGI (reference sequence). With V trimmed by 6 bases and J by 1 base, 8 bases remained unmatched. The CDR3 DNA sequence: TGTGCCAGCAGGTCACCGGGACAGCTTAACTATGGCTACACCTTC. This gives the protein CASRSPGQLNYGYTF.

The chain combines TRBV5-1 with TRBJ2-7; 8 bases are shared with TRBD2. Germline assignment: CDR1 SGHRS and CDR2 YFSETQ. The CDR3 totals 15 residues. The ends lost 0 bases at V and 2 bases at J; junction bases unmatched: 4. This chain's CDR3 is CASSLDAGGTYEQYF. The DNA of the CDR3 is TGCGCCAGCAGCTTGGACGCGGGAGGAACCTACGAGCAGTACTTC.

CDR3 region: CASRGQWETGNTIYF. The CDR3 region has the DNA TGTGCCAGCAGGGGACAGTGGGAGACTGGAAACACCATATATTTT. J is TRBJ1-3 and V is TRBV6-1; 7 bases align to TRBD1. The CDR3 loop spans 15 amino acids. The V segment lost 6 bases and the J segment 2 bases; nucleotides outside the gene matches: 7. Germline V gene data show CDR1 as MNHNS and CDR2 as SASEGT.

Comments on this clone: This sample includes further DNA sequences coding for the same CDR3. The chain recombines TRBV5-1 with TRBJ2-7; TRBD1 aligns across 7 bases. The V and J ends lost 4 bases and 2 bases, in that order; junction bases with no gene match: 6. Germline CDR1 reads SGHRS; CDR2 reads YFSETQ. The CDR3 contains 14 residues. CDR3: CASSLVQGAYEQYF. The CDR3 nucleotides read TGCGCCAGCAGCCTGGTTCAGGGGGCCTACGAGCAGTACTTC.

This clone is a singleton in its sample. CDR3 sequence (DNA): TGTGCCAGCAGTGGACAGGGGCTAGAGACCCAGTACTTC. Translated: CASSGQGLETQYF. The J gene is TRBJ2-5, the V gene TRBV28; 9 positions agree with TRBD1. J was trimmed by 4 bases and V by 5 bases; bases with no gene match: 2. The germline V gene has CDR1 MDHEN and CDR2 SYDVKM. This CDR3 region has 13 residues.

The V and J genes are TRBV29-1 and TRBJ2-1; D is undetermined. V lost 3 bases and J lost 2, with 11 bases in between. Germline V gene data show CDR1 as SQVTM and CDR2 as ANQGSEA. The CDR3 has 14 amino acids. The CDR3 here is CSVDSDGAYNEQFF. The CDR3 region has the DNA TGCAGCGTTGACTCGGACGGTGCCTACAATGAGCAGTTCTTC.